Listed below are T cell receptor beta chains from one sample, sequenced in a study of T cell repertoires in cytomegalovirus infection. TCRdb ran MiXCR on the reads and lists one entry per CDR3 protein. The sample consists of around 530,000 distinct CDR3 sequences, around a quarter of them appearing once. The sequencing sample was made of PBMCs. These TCRs come from a human donor in good health (CMV status not recorded). Some clones in this sample may be carry-over from other donors' samples. CDR3s include the opening cysteine and the closing phenylalanine or tryptophan. Each record gives: V gene, J gene, CDR3 protein.

>TRBV20-1|TRBJ2-3
CSARPSGRADTQYF
>TRBV2|TRBJ2-3
CASSPREGAQYF
>TRBV28|TRBJ2-5
CASSQRTAYQETQYF
>TRBV24-1|TRBJ1-5
CATSDKGTGQPQHF
>TRBV30|TRBJ1-5
CAWSVPGQQNQPQHF
>TRBV28|TRBJ2-6
CASSLWASGANVLTF
>TRBV4-2|TRBJ1-5
CASSQVHAGTGNHKSNQPQHF
>TRBV20-1|TRBJ2-1
CSALTWLAGASSYNEQFF
>TRBV7-2|TRBJ2-1
CASSFAVEQFF
>TRBV7-2|TRBJ2-6
CASSSNFGANVLTF
>TRBV19|TRBJ1-1
CASSITKDRGAFF
>TRBV2|TRBJ1-3
CASSESANTIYF
>TRBV7-2|TRBJ2-6
CASTAQGSGANVLTF
>TRBV6-2/TRBV6-3|TRBJ1-5
CASSWGTKGNQPQHF
>TRBV7-2|TRBJ2-2
CASSLRGLAGGTGELFF
>TRBV7-8|TRBJ1-2
CASSLGQLYGYTF
>TRBV6-2/TRBV6-3|TRBJ1-5
CASSYWETIQPQHF
>TRBV12-3/TRBV12-4|TRBJ1-5
CASSWADNQPQHF
>TRBV15|TRBJ1-4
CATSIGDGVTNEKLFF
>TRBV9|TRBJ1-3
CASSLGRPDSSGNTIYF
>TRBV7-2|TRBJ1-6
CASSLVWGVESPLHF
>TRBV7-3|TRBJ2-3
CASSLDRDSHKDTQYF
>TRBV29-1|TRBJ1-5
CSVTGGGNQPQHF
>TRBV27|TRBJ1-1
CASSITGSRRNTEAFF
>TRBV6-5|TRBJ2-5
CASSYTGWETQYF
>TRBV5-1|TRBJ2-3
CASSLGGTTDTQYF
>TRBV12-3/TRBV12-4|TRBJ2-3
CASSLRTSGRVADTQYF
>TRBV14|TRBJ2-5
CASSQDLGKTQYF
>TRBV6-2/TRBV6-3|TRBJ1-1
CASRLRSGSNTEAFF
>TRBV7-2|TRBJ1-4
CASSLGSTTNEKLFF
>TRBV19|TRBJ1-4
CASKPPGRGEKLFF
>TRBV11-2|TRBJ2-3
CASSLGPQMDTQYF
>TRBV7-2|TRBJ1-4
CASSLVGVRGPGLLGEKLFF
>TRBV19|TRBJ2-1
CASSMPQSGNEQFF
>TRBV7-8|TRBJ2-1
CASSPYIAGAPYNEQFF
>TRBV24-1|TRBJ2-1
CATSDPSGHLINEQFF
>TRBV11-2|TRBJ2-1
CASSLVLAGKNEQFF
>TRBV12-3/TRBV12-4|TRBJ2-3
CASTSDGTGSTDTQYF
>TRBV12-3/TRBV12-4|TRBJ2-1
CASSLRGSGRREQFF
>TRBV11-2|TRBJ2-2
CASSPHGLAANTGELFF
>TRBV6-6|TRBJ1-5
CATRRRDSNQPQHF
>TRBV15|TRBJ2-5
CATSSEFSGSQETQYF
>TRBV4-2|TRBJ1-1
CASSQVGRNEAFF
>TRBV11-3|TRBJ2-6
CASSPWDDQGGANVLTF
>TRBV6-2/TRBV6-3|TRBJ2-1
CASSWGQGPYNEQFF
>TRBV7-9|TRBJ2-1
CASSLWAGFLDNEQFF